These T cell receptor beta chains were read from a single sample in a study of a mutant IDH1 vaccine in newly diagnosed glioma. TCRdb keeps only in-frame clones here, not all; method: immunoSEQ multiplex PCR. Among 31,000 or so clones, around 73% were seen once, and the ten largest hold about 10%. No cognate antigen is known for these TCRs. The source material was PBMCs, sampled from a glioma patient whose treatment included an IDH1 peptide vaccine. The receptors stem from a woman between 40 and 50 years old with glioma. Each CDR3 is given with its conserved first and last residue. D genes are given only for firm matches. The size field is filled for only some rows; it gives once, few, many or a size class.

v_call	j_call	d_call	clone_size	cdr3_aa	cdr3_nt
TRBV7-2	TRBJ1-5	.	.	CASSLGSGPNQPQHF	TGTGCCAGCAGCTTAGGGTCTGGGCCCAATCAGCCCCAGCATTTT
TRBV19	TRBJ1-5	TRBD1	few	CASSMGGQGRNQPQHF	TGTGCCAGTAGTATGGGGGGACAGGGGAGAAATCAGCCCCAGCATTTT
TRBV5-1	TRBJ1-2	.	few	CASSLAGRVVDYGYTF	TGCGCCAGCAGCTTGGCCGGGAGGGTAGTTGACTATGGCTACACCTTC
TRBV5-1	TRBJ2-2	.	.	CASGRGDTGELFF	TGCGCCAGTGGCAGGGGAGACACCGGGGAGCTGTTTTTT
TRBV10-3	TRBJ2-3	TRBD2	.	CAVNRGVRTDTQYF	TGTGCCGTCAACCGGGGGGTCCGCACAGATACGCAGTATTTT
TRBV6-1	TRBJ2-5	TRBD1	.	CATFPGQGVETQYF	TGTGCCACTTTCCCGGGACAGGGGGTAGAGACCCAGTACTTC
TRBV6-6	TRBJ1-1	.	.	CASTKVGDTEAFF	TGTGCCAGCACCAAGGTGGGAGACACTGAAGCTTTCTTT
TRBV19	TRBJ2-1	TRBD2	once	CASSIGASGGDEQFF	TGTGCCAGTAGTATAGGGGCTAGCGGGGGGGATGAGCAGTTCTTC
TRBV7-9	TRBJ1-5	.	.	CASSLESQPQHF	TGTGCCAGCAGCTTAGAGAGTCAGCCCCAGCATTTT
TRBV2	TRBJ1-4	TRBD1	once	CASSLDRGAEKLFF	TGTGCCAGCAGTTTAGACAGGGGCGCGGAAAAACTGTTTTTT
TRBV7-8	TRBJ2-3	.	.	CASSLARLDRQYF	TGTGCCAGCAGCTTAGCACGATTGGACCGGCAGTATTTT
TRBV10-3	TRBJ1-1	.	few	CAASGVDTEAFF	TGTGCCGCTTCAGGGGTAGACACTGAAGCTTTCTTT
TRBV5-1	TRBJ1-2	.	.	CASSLDSHGYTF	TGCGCCAGCAGCTTGGACAGCCATGGCTACACCTTC
TRBV27	TRBJ1-5	TRBD1	.	CASSSGPGQGRQPQHF	TGTGCCAGCAGTTCCGGCCCGGGACAGGGACGACAGCCCCAGCATTTT
TRBV14	TRBJ2-5	.	.	CASSRRETQYF	TGTGCCAGCAGCCGTCGCGAGACCCAGTACTTC
TRBV9	TRBJ2-7	.	.	CASSVEGYEQYF	TGTGCCAGCAGCGTAGAGGGGTACGAGCAGTACTTC
TRBV20-1	TRBJ2-7	TRBD1	.	CSATGVNEQYF	TGCAGTGCAACAGGGGTCAACGAGCAGTACTTC
TRBV30	TRBJ2-3	.	.	CAWSGQVTDTQYF	TGTGCCTGGAGTGGACAGGTTACAGATACGCAGTATTTT
TRBV6-1	TRBJ1-1	TRBD1	.	CASSEGQENTEAFF	TGTGCCAGCAGTGAGGGACAGGAGAACACTGAAGCTTTCTTT
TRBV29-1	TRBJ2-7	.	.	CSVGASRGLYEQYF	TGCAGCGTTGGGGCCTCTCGGGGTCTGTACGAGCAGTACTTC
TRBV5-6	TRBJ2-3	.	.	CASSLGSTQYF	TGTGCCAGCAGCTTAGGGAGTACGCAGTATTTT
TRBV11-3	TRBJ1-1	.	.	CASSLESGTEAFF	TGTGCCAGCAGCTTAGAGTCTGGGACAGAAGCTTTCTTT
TRBV19	TRBJ2-5	TRBD2	.	CASSILSGGARETQYF	TGTGCCAGTAGTATTCTGAGCGGGGGGGCCCGGGAGACCCAGTACTTC
TRBV9	TRBJ2-3	TRBD2	.	CASSLTSGGSDTQYF	TGTGCCAGCAGCCTAACTAGCGGGGGGTCAGATACGCAGTATTTT
TRBV5-4	TRBJ2-2	.	.	CASRGGTVNTGELFF	TGTGCCAGCAGAGGGGGGACAGTGAACACCGGGGAGCTGTTTTTT
TRBV5-6	TRBJ1-1	.	.	CASSPAQGITEAFF	TGTGCCAGCAGCCCCGCACAGGGCATCACTGAAGCTTTCTTT
TRBV5-1	TRBJ2-7	.	.	CASSLGAADSYEQYF	TGCGCCAGCAGCTTGGGGGCAGCCGACTCCTACGAGCAGTACTTC
TRBV6-5	TRBJ1-6	.	few	CASTSPTENSPLHF	TGTGCCAGCACCTCCCCCACAGAGAATTCACCCCTCCACTTT
TRBV9	TRBJ2-3	TRBD2	once	CASSDRDYSTDTQYF	TGTGCCAGCAGCGACCGGGACTATTCCACAGATACGCAGTATTTT